One and the same sample provided the 8 T cell receptor beta chains below, sequenced in a study of blood T cell repertoires in COVID-19 (dated by TCRdb to 2020 to 2021). To prepare the library, the immunoSEQ multiplex PCR assay was applied. The immuneACCESS repertoire file appears here via TCRdb, limited to in-frame rearrangements. These files lack a portion of the clones; in checked studies, under half of the deficit traces to unresolved V genes, and the cause of the others is not known. The sample table records about 69,000 clones; 85% to 90% of these occur just once. 2.5% to 3% of the sample comes from the top ten. Material for sequencing was peripheral blood. The receptors stem from an elderly man with acute or convalescent COVID-19.

This rearrangement joins TRBV19 to TRBJ2-3, with 8 bases lining up with TRBD2. CDR1 is LNHDA, CDR2 SQIVND, per germline (reference sequence). Losses at the gene ends were 4 bases for V and 4 bases for J; bases not matched to a gene: 1. The CDR3 extends over 13 amino acids. The CDR3 spells CASSKREPDTQYF. The CDR3 DNA follows: TGTGCCAGTAGTAAGCGGGAGCCAGATACGCAGTATTTT.

The chain links TRBV19 to TRBJ2-1; 7 nucleotides line up with TRBD2. The CDR3 loop spans 16 amino acids. The germline CDR1 and CDR2 sequences are LNHDA and SQIVND (reference sequence). The trim removed 1 base at V and 4 bases at J, leaving 7 bases unmatched. The CDR3 nucleotides are TGTGCCAGTAGTATAGCTTCAAGCGGGACTTACAATGAGCAGTTCTTC. It translates to CASSIASSGTYNEQFF.

This sequence joins TRBV28 and TRBJ2-7, with D maybe TRBD1 (6 bases). V gave up 6 bases and J gave up 3 bases, with 15 bases separating them. The germline V gene has CDR1 MDHEN and CDR2 SYDVKM. The CDR3 consists of 14 residues. The CDR3 DNA sequence: TGTGCCAGCAGCCGCAGGGGATCCGGCTACGAGCAGTACTTC. This gives the protein CASSRRGSGYEQYF.

The rearrangement joins TRBV11-3 to TRBJ2-7, with TRBD2 matching 7 bases. This CDR3 comprises 15 residues. Germline V gene lookup returns CDR1 SGHNT and CDR2 YENEEA. Trimming took 5 bases from V and 5 from J; bases not matched to a gene: 12. The CDR3 DNA is TGTGCCAGCAGCCCCTACGCGGGAGTAGGTGACGAGCAGTACTTC. It translates to CASSPYAGVGDEQYF.

This sequence joins TRBV10-3 and TRBJ2-1, with TRBD1 as a possible D gene (6 bases). The CDR3 consists of 14 residues. CDR1 and CDR2 (germline): ENHRY, SYGVKD. V lost 11 bases to trimming and J lost 4 bases, with 18 bases between them. The DNA for the CDR3 is TGTGCCTCTCACGGGGCAGGGGATTACAATGAGCAGTTCTTC. The encoded protein is CASHGAGDYNEQFF.

This chain links TRBV9 with TRBJ1-2, with D possibly matching TRBD1 (6 bases). The CDR3 extends over 17 amino acids. V gave up 0 bases and J gave up 3 bases, with 18 bases separating them. Germline V lookup: CDR1 SGDLS, CDR2 YYNGEE. The CDR3 coding sequence is TGTGCCAGCAGCGTAGCTTCGGCAGGGGCTGAGTACTATGGCTACACCTTC. Translation: CASSVASAGAEYYGYTF. The full variable domain, with the rest looked up from reference TRBV9 and TRBJ1-2, is DSGVTQTPKHLITATGQRVTLRCSPRSGDLSVYWYQQSLDQGLQFLIQYYNGEERAKGNILERFSAQQFPDLHSELNLSSLELGDSALYFCASSVASAGAEYYGYTFGSGTRLTVV.

The chain has TRBV2 and TRBJ2-1; TRBD2 aligns across 9 bases. The CDR3 runs to 15 residues. In germline, CDR1 is SNHLY, CDR2 FYNNEI. V lost 6 bases and J lost 0; bases outside the gene matches: 3. CDR3 DNA sequence: TGTGCCAGCAGGCCGGGACTAGCCTCCTACAATGAGCAGTTCTTC. This encodes CASRPGLASYNEQFF.

The chain links TRBV18 to TRBJ2-7; TRBD1 agrees at 8 bases. V shed 4 bases, J shed 3 bases, and the junction held 8 bases outside the gene matches. CDR1 KGHSH and CDR2 LQKENI come from the germline V gene. This CDR3 has 15 residues. Here the CDR3 reads CASSHPGGGIYEQYF. The CDR3 DNA reads TGTGCCAGCTCACACCCAGGGGGCGGTATCTACGAGCAGTACTTC. The variable domain in full, completed from reference TRBV18 and TRBJ2-7, reads NAGVMQNPRHLVRRRGQEARLRCSPMKGHSHVYWYRQLPEEGLKFMVYLQKENIIDESGMPKERFSAEFPKEGPSILRIQQVVRGDSAAYFCASSHPGGGIYEQYFGPGTRLTVT.